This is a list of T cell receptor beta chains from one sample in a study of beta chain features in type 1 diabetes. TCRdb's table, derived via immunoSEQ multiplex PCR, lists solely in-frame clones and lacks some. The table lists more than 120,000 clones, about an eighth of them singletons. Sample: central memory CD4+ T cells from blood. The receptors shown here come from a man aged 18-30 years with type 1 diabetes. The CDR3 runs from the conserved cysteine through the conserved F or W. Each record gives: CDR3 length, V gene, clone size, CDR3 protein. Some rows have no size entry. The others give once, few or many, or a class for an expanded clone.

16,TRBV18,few,CASSPNSPGEGEKLFF
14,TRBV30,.,CAWSVAGGSYEQYF
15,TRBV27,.,CASSLREGRHDEQYF
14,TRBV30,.,CAWSLQGQNQPQHF
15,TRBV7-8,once,CASSLLGINNEKLFF
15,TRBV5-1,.,CASSREMANTGELFF
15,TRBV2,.,CASAPDRRDNSPLHF
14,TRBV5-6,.,CASSQTAINQPQHF
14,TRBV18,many,CASSPGVVADTQYF
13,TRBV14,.,CASSQEYTDTQYF
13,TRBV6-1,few,CASSATYNQPQHF
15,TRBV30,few,CAWSPGMPGNYGYTF
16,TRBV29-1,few,CSVDVRSGGAGETQYF
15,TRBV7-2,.,CASSLDGPGNSPLHF
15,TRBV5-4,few,CASSLDRASAGELFF
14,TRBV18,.,CASSVDSSNQPQHF
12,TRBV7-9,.,CASSLALETQYF
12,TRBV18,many,CASRGSDYEQYF
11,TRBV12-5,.,CASGFGETQYF
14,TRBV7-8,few,CASSPSYPRETQYF
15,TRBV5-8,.,CASSLAGPSTDTQYF